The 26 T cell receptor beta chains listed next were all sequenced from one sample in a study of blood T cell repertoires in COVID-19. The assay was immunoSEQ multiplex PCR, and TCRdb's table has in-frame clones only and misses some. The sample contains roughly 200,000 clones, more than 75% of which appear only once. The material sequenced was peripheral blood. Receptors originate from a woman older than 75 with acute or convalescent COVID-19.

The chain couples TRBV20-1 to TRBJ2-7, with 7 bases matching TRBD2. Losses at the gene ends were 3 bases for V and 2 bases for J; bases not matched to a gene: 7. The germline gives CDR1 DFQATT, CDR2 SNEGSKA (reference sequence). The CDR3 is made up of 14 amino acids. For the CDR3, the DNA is TGCAGTGCTAGTAGTACTAGCGTTACCTACGAGCAGTACTTC. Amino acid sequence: CSASSTSVTYEQYF.

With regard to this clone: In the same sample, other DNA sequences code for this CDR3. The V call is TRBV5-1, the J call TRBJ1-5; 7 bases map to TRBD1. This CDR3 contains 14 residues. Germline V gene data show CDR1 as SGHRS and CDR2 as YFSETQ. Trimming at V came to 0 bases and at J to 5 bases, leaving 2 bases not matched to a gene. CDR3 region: CASSLGTGDQPQHF. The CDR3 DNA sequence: TGCGCCAGCAGCTTGGGGACAGGAGATCAGCCCCAGCATTTT.

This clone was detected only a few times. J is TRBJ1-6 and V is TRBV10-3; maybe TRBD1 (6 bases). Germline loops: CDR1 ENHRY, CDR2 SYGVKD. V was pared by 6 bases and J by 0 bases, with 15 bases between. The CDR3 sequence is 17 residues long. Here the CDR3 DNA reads TGTGCCATCAGCCGGACAGCAACCAGCTCCTATAATTCACCCCTCCACTTT. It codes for CAISRTATSSYNSPLHF.

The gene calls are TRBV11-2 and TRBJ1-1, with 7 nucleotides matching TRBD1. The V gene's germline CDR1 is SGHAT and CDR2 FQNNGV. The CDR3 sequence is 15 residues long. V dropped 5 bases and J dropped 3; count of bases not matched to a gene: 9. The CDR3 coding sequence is TGTGCCAGCAGCGAGGTGCAGGGGGTGTACACTGAAGCTTTCTTT. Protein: CASSEVQGVYTEAFF.

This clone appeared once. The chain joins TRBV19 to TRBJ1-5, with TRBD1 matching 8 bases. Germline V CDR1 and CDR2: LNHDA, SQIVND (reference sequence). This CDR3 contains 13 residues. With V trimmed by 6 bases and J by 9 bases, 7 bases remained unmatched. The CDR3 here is CASRDRALSPQHF. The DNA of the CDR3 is TGTGCCAGTAGGGACAGGGCTTTATCGCCCCAGCATTTT.

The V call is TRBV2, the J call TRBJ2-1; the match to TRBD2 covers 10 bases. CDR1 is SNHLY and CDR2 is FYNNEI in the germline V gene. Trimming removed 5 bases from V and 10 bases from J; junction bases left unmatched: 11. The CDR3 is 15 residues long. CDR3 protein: CASSFRLAGNGEQFF. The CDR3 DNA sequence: TGTGCCAGCAGTTTCCGACTAGCGGGCAATGGGGAGCAGTTCTTC.

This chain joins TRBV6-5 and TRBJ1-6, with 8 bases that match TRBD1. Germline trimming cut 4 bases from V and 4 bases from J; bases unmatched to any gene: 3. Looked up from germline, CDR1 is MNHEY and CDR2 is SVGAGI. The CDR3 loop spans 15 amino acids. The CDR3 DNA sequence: TGTGCCAGCAGTTCAGGGGGCGAATATAATTCACCCCTCCACTTT. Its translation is CASSSGGEYNSPLHF.

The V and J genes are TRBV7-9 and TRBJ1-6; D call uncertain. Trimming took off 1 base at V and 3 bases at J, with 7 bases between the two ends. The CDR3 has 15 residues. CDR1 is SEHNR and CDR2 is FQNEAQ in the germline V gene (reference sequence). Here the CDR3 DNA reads TGTGCCAGCAGCTTAGGGTCAGACTATAATTCACCCCTCCACTTT. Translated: CASSLGSDYNSPLHF.

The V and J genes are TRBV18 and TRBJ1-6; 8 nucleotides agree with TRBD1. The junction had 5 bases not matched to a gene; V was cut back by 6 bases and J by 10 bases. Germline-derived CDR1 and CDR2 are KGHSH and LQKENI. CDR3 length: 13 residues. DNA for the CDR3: TGTGCCAGCTCGGACAGGGACGGGTCACCCCTCCACTTT. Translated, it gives CASSDRDGSPLHF.

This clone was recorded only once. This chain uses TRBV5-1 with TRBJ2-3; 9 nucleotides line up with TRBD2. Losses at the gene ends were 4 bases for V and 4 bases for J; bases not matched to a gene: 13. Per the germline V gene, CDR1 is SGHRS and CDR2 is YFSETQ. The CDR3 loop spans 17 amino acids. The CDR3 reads CASSPEQAGGPADTQYF. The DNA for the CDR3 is TGCGCCAGCAGCCCGGAGCAGGCGGGAGGGCCAGCAGATACGCAGTATTTT.

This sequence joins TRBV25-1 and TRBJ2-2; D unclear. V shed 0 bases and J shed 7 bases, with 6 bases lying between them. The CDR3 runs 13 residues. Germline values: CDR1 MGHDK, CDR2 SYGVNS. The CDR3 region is CASSEYTNGELFF. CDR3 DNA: TGTGCCAGCAGTGAATACACTAACGGGGAGCTGTTTTTT.

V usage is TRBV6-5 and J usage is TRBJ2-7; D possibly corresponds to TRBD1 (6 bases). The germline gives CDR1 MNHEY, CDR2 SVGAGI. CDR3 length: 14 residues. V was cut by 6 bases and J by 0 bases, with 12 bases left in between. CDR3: CASSPDSHSYEQYF. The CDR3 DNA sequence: TGTGCCAGCAGCCCGGACAGCCACTCCTACGAGCAGTACTTC.

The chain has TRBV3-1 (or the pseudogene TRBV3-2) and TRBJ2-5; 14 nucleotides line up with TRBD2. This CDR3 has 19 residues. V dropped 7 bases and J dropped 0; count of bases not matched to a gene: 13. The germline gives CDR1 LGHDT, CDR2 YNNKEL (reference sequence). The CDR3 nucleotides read TGTGCCAGCACACGGAGACTAGCGGGAGGGAATTGGTACCAAGAGACCCAGTACTTC. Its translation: CASTRRLAGGNWYQETQYF.

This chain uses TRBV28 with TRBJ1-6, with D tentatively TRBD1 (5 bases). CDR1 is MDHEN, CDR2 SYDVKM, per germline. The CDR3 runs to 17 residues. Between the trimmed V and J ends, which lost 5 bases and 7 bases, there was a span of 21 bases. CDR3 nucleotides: TGTGCCAGCAGTCCACCCCGGCAGGGAATGAGGAATTCACCCCTCCACTTT. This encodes CASSPPRQGMRNSPLHF.

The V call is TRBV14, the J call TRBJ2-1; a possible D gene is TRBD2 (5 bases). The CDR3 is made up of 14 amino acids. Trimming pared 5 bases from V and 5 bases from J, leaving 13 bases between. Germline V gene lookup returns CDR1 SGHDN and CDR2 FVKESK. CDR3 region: CASSRELGNNEQFF. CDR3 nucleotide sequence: TGTGCCAGCAGCAGGGAGTTGGGTAACAATGAGCAGTTCTTC.

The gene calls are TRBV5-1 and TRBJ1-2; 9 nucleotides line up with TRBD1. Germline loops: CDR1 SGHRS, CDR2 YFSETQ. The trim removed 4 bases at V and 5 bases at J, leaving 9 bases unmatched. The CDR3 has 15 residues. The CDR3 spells CASSAFEGQGYGYTF. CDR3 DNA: TGCGCCAGCAGCGCCTTTGAGGGACAGGGTTATGGCTACACCTTC.

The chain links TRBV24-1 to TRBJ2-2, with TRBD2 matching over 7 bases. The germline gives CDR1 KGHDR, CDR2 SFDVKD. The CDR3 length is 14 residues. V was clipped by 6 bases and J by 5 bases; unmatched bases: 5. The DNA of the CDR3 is TGTGCCACCAGTTACCAGGGAGGGACCGGGGAGCTGTTTTTT. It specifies CATSYQGGTGELFF.

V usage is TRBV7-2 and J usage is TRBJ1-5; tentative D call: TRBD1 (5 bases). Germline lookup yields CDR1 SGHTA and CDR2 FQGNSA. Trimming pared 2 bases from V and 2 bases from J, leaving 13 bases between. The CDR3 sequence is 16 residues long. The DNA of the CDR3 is TGTGCCAGCAGCTTATTGATTTTAGGGGGCAATCAGCCCCAGCATTTT. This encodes CASSLLILGGNQPQHF.

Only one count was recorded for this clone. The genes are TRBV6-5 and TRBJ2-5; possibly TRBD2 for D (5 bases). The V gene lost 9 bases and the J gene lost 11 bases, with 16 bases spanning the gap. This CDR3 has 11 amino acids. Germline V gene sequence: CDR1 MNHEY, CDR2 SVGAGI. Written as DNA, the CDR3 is TGTGCCAGTACCATGGAGGAAATTCAGTACTTC. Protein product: CASTMEEIQYF.

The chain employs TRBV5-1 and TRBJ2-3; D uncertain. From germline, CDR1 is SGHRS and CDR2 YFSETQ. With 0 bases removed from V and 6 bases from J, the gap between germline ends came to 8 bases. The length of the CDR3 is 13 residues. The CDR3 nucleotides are TGCGCCAGCAGCTTGGCAATGAGGGATACGCAGTATTTT. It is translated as CASSLAMRDTQYF.

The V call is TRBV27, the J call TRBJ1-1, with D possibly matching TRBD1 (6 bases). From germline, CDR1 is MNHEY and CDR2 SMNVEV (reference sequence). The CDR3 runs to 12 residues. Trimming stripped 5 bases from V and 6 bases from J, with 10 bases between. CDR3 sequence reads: CASSKQGSEAFF. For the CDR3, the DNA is TGTGCCAGCAGTAAACAGGGTTCTGAAGCTTTCTTT.

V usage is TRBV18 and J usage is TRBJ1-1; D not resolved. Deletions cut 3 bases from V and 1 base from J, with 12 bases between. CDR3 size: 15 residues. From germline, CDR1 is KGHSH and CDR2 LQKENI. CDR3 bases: TGTGCCAGCTCACCCCCCCGTGCGAGGAACACTGAAGCTTTCTTT. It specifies CASSPPRARNTEAFF. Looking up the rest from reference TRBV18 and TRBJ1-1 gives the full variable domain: NAGVMQNPRHLVRRRGQEARLRCSPMKGHSHVYWYRQLPEEGLKFMVYLQKENIIDESGMPKERFSAEFPKEGPSILRIQQVVRGDSAAYFCASSPPRARNTEAFFGQGTRLTVV.

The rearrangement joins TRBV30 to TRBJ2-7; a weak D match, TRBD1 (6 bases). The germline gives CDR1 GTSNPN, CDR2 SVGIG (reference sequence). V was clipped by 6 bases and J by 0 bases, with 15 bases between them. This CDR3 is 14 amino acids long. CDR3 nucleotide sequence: TGTGCCTGCTGGGGGCGACCGAGCTCCTACGAGCAGTACTTC. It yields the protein CACWGRPSSYEQYF. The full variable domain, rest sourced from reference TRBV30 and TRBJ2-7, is SQTIHQWPATLVQPVGSPLSLECTVEGTSNPNLYWYRQAAGRGLQLLFYSVGIGQISSEVPQNLSASRPQDRQFILSSKKLLLSDSGFYLCACWGRPSSYEQYFGPGTRLTVT.

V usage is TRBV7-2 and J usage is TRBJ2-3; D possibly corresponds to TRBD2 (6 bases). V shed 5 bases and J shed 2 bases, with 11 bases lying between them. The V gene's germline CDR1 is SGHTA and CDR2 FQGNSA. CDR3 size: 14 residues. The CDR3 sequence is CASSRGLHTDTQYF. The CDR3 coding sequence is TGTGCCAGCAGCCGTGGACTACACACAGATACGCAGTATTTT.

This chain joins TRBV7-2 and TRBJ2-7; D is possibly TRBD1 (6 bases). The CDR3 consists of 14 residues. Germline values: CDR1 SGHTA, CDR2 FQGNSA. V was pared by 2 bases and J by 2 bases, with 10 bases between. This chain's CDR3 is CASSLQGPPYEQYF. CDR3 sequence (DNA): TGTGCCAGCAGCTTACAGGGGCCACCCTACGAGCAGTACTTC.

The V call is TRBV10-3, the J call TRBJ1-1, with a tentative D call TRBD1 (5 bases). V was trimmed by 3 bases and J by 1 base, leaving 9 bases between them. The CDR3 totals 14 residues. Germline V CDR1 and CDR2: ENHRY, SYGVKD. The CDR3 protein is CAISEGEGNTEAFF. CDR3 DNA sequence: TGTGCCATCAGTGAAGGGGAGGGGAACACTGAAGCTTTCTTT.